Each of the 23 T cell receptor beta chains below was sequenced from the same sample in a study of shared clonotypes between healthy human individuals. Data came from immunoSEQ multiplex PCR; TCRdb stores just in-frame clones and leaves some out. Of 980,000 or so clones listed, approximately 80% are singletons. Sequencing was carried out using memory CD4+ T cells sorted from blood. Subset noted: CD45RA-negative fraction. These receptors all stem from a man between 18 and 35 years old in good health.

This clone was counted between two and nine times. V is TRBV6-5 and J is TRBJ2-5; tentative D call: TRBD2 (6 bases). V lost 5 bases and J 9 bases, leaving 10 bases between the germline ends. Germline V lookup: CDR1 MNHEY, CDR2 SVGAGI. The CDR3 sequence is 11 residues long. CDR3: CASSDRLAQYF. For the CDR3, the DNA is TGTGCCAGCAGTGACCGACTAGCCCAGTACTTC.

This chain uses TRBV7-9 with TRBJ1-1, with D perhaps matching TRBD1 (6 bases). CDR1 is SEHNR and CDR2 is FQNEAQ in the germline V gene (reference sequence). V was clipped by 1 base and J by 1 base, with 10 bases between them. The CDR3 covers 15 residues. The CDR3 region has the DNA TGTGCCAGCAGCTTAGTATCAGGGGCGAACACTGAAGCTTTCTTT. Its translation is CASSLVSGANTEAFF.

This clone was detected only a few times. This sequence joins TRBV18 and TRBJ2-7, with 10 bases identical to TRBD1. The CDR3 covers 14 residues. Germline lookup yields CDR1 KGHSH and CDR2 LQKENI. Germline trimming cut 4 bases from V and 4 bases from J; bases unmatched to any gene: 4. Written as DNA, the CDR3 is TGTGCCAGCTCACAGGGACAGGGGATATACGAGCAGTACTTC. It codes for CASSQGQGIYEQYF.

CDR3 nucleotides: TGTGCCAGCAGTGAAGGCCAGTATAGCAATCAGCCCCAGCATTTT. This translates into CASSEGQYSNQPQHF. V is TRBV6-1 and J is TRBJ1-5, with D hard to call. The CDR3 loop spans 15 amino acids. The V and J ends lost 1 base and 0 bases respectively, with 7 bases between them. Per germline, CDR1 MNHNS and CDR2 SASEGT.

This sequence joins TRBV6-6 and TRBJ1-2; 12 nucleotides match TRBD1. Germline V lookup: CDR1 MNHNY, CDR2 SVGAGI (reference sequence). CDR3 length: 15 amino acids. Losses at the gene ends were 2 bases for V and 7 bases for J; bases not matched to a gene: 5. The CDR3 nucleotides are TGTGCCAGCAGTTACCTCGGGACAGGGGGCCGTGGCTACACCTTC. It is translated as CASSYLGTGGRGYTF.

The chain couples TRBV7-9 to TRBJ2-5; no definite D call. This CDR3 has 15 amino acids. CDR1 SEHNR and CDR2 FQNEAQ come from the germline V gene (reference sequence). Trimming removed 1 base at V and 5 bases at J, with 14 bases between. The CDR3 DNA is TGTGCCAGCAGCTTAGGCGGCGGCGGTAGGGAGACCCAGTACTTC. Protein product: CASSLGGGGRETQYF. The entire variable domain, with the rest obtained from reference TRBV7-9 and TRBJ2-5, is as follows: DTGVSQNPRHKITKRGQNVTFRCDPISEHNRLYWYRQTLGQGPEFLTYFQNEAQLEKSRLLSDRFSAERPKGSFSTLEIQRTEQGDSAMYLCASSLGGGGRETQYFGPGTRLLVL.

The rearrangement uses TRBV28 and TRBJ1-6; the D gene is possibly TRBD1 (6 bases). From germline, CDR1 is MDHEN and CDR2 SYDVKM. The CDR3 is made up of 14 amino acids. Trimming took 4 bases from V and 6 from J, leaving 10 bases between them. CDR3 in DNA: TGTGCCAGCAGTTCAGGGGTTCGTAATTCACCCCTCCACTTT. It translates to CASSSGVRNSPLHF.

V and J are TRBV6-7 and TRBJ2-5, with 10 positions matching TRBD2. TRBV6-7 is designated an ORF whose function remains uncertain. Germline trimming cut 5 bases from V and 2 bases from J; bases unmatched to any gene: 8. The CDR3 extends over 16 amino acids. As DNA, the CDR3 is TGTGCCAGCAGTCTCCTAGCGGGGGCGCGTCAAGAGACCCAGTACTTC. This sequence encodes CASSLLAGARQETQYF.

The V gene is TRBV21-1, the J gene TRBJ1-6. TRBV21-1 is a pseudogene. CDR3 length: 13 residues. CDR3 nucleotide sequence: TGTGCCAGCAGCAAACCCGGAAATTCACCCCTCCACTTT. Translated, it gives CASSKPGNSPLHF.

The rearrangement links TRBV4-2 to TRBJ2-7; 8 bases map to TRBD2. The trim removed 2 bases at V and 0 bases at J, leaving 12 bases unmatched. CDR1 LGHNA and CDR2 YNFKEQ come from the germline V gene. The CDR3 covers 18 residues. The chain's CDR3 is CASSQSSGGDYISYEQYF. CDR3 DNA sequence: TGTGCCAGCAGCCAAAGTTCGGGAGGGGACTACATCTCCTACGAGCAGTACTTC.

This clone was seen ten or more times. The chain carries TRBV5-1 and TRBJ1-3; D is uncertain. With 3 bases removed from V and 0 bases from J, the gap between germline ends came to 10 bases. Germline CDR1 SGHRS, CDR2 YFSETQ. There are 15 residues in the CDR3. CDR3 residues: CASSSEVGSGNTIYF. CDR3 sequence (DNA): TGCGCCAGCAGCTCCGAAGTTGGCTCTGGAAACACCATATATTTT.

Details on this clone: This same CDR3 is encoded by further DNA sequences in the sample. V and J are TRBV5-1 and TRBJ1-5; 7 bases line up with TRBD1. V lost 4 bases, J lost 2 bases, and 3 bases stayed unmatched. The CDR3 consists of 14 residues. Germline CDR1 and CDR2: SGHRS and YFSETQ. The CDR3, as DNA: TGCGCCAGCAGCCCCGGGACAGGCAATCAGCCCCAGCATTTT. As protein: CASSPGTGNQPQHF.

DNA of the CDR3: TGCGCCAGCAGCCCCGGGACTAGCGATGCCTACGAGCAGTACTTC. Its protein product is CASSPGTSDAYEQYF. The chain recombines TRBV5-1 with TRBJ2-7, with 10 bases lining up with TRBD2. Unmatched junction bases numbered 6, after V lost 4 bases and J lost 2 bases. In germline, CDR1 is SGHRS, CDR2 YFSETQ. This CDR3 has 15 amino acids.

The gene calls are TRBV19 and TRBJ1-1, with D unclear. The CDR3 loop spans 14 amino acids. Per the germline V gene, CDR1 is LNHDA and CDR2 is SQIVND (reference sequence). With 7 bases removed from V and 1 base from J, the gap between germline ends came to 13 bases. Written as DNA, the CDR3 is TGTGCCAGTATGCGGATGTGGGCGAACACTGAAGCTTTCTTT. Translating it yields CASMRMWANTEAFF.

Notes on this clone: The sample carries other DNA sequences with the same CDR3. In DNA form, the CDR3 reads TGTGCCAGTAGTCCGAGGGACAGCAATCAGCCCCAGCATTTT. This sequence encodes CASSPRDSNQPQHF. The chain links TRBV19 to TRBJ1-5; D is possibly TRBD1 (5 bases). This CDR3 region has 14 residues. V was pared by 5 bases and J by 1 base, with 9 bases between. Germline assignment: CDR1 LNHDA and CDR2 SQIVND (reference sequence).

The CDR3: CASKEQGTGSYEQYF. Written as DNA, the CDR3 is TGTGCCAGCAAAGAACAGGGGACGGGGTCCTACGAGCAGTACTTC. The V call is TRBV2, the J call TRBJ2-7; TRBD1 aligns across 7 bases. V shed 7 bases and J 1 base; nucleotides not matched to a gene: 10. Per germline, CDR1 SNHLY and CDR2 FYNNEI. CDR3 length equals 15 residues. The variable domain in full, completed from reference TRBV2 and TRBJ2-7, reads EPEVTQTPSHQVTQMGQEVILRCVPISNHLYFYWYRQILGQKVEFLVSFYNNEISEKSEIFDDQFSVERPDGSNFTLKIRSTKLEDSAMYFCASKEQGTGSYEQYFGPGTRLTVT.

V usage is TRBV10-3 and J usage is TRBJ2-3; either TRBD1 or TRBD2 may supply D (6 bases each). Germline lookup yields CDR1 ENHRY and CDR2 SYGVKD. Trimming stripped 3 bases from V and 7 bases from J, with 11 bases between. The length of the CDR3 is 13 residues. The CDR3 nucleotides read TGTGCCATCAGTGACGAGGGGGGCAATACGCAGTATTTT. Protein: CAISDEGGNTQYF.

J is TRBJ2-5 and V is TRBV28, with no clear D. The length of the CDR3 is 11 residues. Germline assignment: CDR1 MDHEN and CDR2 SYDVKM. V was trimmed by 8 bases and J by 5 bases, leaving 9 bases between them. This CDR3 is CASRALETQYF. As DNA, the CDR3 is TGTGCCAGCCGAGCCCTCGAGACCCAGTACTTC.

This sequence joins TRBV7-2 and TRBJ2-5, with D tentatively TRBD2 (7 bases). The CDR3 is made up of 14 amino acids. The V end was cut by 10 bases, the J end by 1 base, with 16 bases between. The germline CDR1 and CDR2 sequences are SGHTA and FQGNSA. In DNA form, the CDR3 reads TGTGCCACTAAGGGGGGGCGGCTCCAAGAGACCCAGTACTTC. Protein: CATKGGRLQETQYF.

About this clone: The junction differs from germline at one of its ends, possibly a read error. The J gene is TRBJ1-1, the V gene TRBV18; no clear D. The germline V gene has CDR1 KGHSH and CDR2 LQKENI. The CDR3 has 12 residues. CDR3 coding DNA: TGTACCAGCTCACCCCAGAACACTGAAGCTTTCTTT. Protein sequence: CTSSPQNTEAFF.

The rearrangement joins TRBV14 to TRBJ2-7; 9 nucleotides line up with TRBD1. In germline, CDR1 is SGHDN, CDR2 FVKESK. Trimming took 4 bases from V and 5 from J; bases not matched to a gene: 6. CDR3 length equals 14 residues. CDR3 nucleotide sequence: TGTGCCAGCAGCCCGTACAGGGGGCTTGACGAGCAGTACTTC. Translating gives CASSPYRGLDEQYF.

The CDR3 coding sequence is TGCGCCAGCAGCCAAGCCCTGGGAAACTCTGGGGCCAACGTCCTGACTTTC. This encodes CASSQALGNSGANVLTF. This chain uses TRBV4-3 with TRBJ2-6; the D is unclear. CDR1 is LGHNA, CDR2 YSLEER, per germline. Trimming left V 1 base short and J 0 bases short, with 10 bases between. The CDR3 extends over 17 amino acids.

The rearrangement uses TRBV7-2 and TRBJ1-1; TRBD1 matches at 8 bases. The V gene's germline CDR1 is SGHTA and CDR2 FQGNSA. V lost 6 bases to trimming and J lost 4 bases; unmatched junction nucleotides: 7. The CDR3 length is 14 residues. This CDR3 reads CASSLRGQGTEAFF. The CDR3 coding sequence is TGTGCCAGCAGTCTCAGGGGGCAGGGCACTGAAGCTTTCTTT.